This entry lists 27 T cell receptor beta chains sequenced from one sample in a study of blood T cell repertoires in COVID-19. The repertoire was sequenced with immunoSEQ multiplex PCR; TCRdb's copy has only in-frame clones and lacks some. The sample lists almost 400,000 clones; 70% to 90% were seen once. Sequenced material: PBMCs or T cells enriched from blood (not recorded which). These receptors were obtained from a woman in her thirties with acute COVID-19.

The rearrangement joins TRBV7-2 to TRBJ2-7, with a tentative D call TRBD2 (6 bases). The CDR3 consists of 15 residues. V shed 1 base and J shed 2 bases, with 12 bases lying between them. CDR1 is SGHTA and CDR2 is FQGNSA in the germline V gene. CDR3 nucleotides: TGTGCCAGCAGCTTAGAGGCGGGGCCCACCTACGAGCAGTACTTC. Residues: CASSLEAGPTYEQYF.

The chain recombines TRBV6-2 or TRBV6-3 with TRBJ2-7; 10 bases align to TRBD1. Germline CDR1 and CDR2: MNHEY and SVGEGT. The CDR3 is 16 residues long. The V segment lost 0 bases and the J segment 5 bases; nucleotides outside the gene matches: 7. The CDR3 nucleotides read TGTGCCAGCAGTTACTCGAGGGACAGGGGTTCCCACGAGCAGTACTTC. Translating gives CASSYSRDRGSHEQYF.

CDR3 sequence reads: CASSLPTGDVYEQYF. The CDR3 DNA reads as TGCGCCAGCAGCTTACCGACAGGGGACGTCTACGAGCAGTACTTC. This sequence joins TRBV5-1 and TRBJ2-7; 8 positions match TRBD1. Germline V lookup: CDR1 SGHRS, CDR2 YFSETQ. Trimming took 2 bases from V and 3 from J; bases not matched to a gene: 7. CDR3 length equals 15 residues.

This clone was counted a few times. The chain couples TRBV12-5 to TRBJ1-1; the match to TRBD1 covers 7 bases. The V and J ends lost 3 bases and 5 bases, in that order; junction bases with no gene match: 9. The CDR3 runs to 15 residues. Germline V gene lookup returns CDR1 LGHNT and CDR2 FRNRAP. The CDR3 DNA is TGTGCTAGTGGTTTAGCGAGGGGGCTGGGGACTGAAGCTTTCTTT. The encoded protein is CASGLARGLGTEAFF.

V is TRBV28 and J is TRBJ1-1, with D perhaps matching TRBD1 (6 bases). Germline V CDR1 and CDR2: MDHEN, SYDVKM. The V gene lost 5 bases and the J gene lost 10 bases, with 11 bases spanning the gap. The CDR3 contains 11 residues. The CDR3 loop is CASSLQGPAFF. As DNA, the CDR3 is TGTGCCAGCAGTCTACAGGGACCAGCTTTCTTT.

CDR3 sequence reads: CASSQTRAPRSSYEQYF. CDR3 nucleotide sequence: TGTGCCAGCAGCCAAACTAGGGCCCCCAGGAGTTCCTACGAGCAGTACTTC. The chain links TRBV3-1 (or the pseudogene TRBV3-2) to TRBJ2-7; D possibly corresponds to TRBD2 (5 bases). V lost 2 bases and J 1 base, leaving 18 bases between the germline ends. The CDR3 length is 17 residues. Germline lookup yields CDR1 LGHDT and CDR2 YNNKEL (reference sequence).

The gene calls are TRBV25-1 and TRBJ1-6, with a weak D call TRBD1 (6 bases). Trimming removed 5 bases from V and 2 bases from J, with 13 bases in between. The CDR3 is 16 residues long. CDR1 is MGHDK and CDR2 is SYGVNS in the germline V gene. The CDR3 loop is CASSTWTEAYNSPLHF. The CDR3 DNA reads as TGTGCCAGCAGTACCTGGACAGAGGCCTATAATTCACCCCTCCACTTT.

This clone has only a few counts. The same CDR3 can be traced to other DNA sequences in this sample. The chain joins TRBV7-2 to TRBJ1-5; D perhaps matches TRBD1 (5 bases). The CDR3 totals 15 residues. Trimming pared 2 bases from V and 3 bases from J, leaving 11 bases between. Per germline, CDR1 SGHTA and CDR2 FQGNSA. The DNA of the CDR3 is TGTGCCAGCAGCTTATCGGGCGGGGCCAATCAGCCCCAGCATTTT. Protein sequence: CASSLSGGANQPQHF.

The chain uses TRBV24-1 and TRBJ2-5, with 7 bases aligning to TRBD1. CDR1 and CDR2 (germline): KGHDR, SFDVKD. This CDR3 is 15 amino acids long. V dropped 4 bases and J dropped 5; count of bases not matched to a gene: 9. The CDR3 spells CATSDPRTGQETQYF. CDR3 DNA: TGTGCCACCAGTGACCCAAGGACAGGCCAGGAGACCCAGTACTTC.

This chain joins TRBV30 and TRBJ2-7; 9 bases are shared with TRBD1. V lost 2 bases to trimming and J lost 4 bases; unmatched junction nucleotides: 6. Germline lookup yields CDR1 GTSNPN and CDR2 SVGIG (reference sequence). The CDR3 runs 14 residues. CDR3 DNA: TGTGCCTGGAGTTACAGGGGGCGCGGGTACGAGCAGTACTTC. This encodes CAWSYRGRGYEQYF.

V and J are TRBV5-1 and TRBJ2-5; D call uncertain. Germline V gives CDR1 SGHRS, CDR2 YFSETQ. The CDR3 contains 14 residues. V lost 4 bases, J lost 5 bases, and 15 bases lay in between. The CDR3 region is CASSEIADGETQYF. The CDR3, as DNA: TGCGCCAGCAGCGAAATAGCCGATGGCGAGACCCAGTACTTC.

This rearrangement joins TRBV19 to TRBJ2-5, with D perhaps matching TRBD2 (7 bases). V was pared by 5 bases and J by 5 bases, with 21 bases between. Germline loops: CDR1 LNHDA, CDR2 SQIVND (reference sequence). This CDR3 is 16 amino acids long. The DNA of the CDR3 is TGTGCCAGTAGTGATGATAGGGGGGGAGGAGGGGAGACCCAGTACTTC. Protein sequence: CASSDDRGGGGETQYF. Complete variable domain (other parts from reference TRBV19 and TRBJ2-5): DGGITQSPKYLFRKEGQNVTLSCEQNLNHDAMYWYRQDPGQGLRLIYYSQIVNDFQKGDIAEGYSVSREKKESFPLTVTSAQKNPTAFYLCASSDDRGGGGETQYFGPGTRLLVL.

This chain links TRBV15 with TRBJ2-7; 8 bases align to TRBD2. Per the germline V gene, CDR1 is LNHNV and CDR2 is YYDKDF (reference sequence). V shed 3 bases, J shed 2 bases, and the junction held 6 bases outside the gene matches. The CDR3 has 15 amino acids. The CDR3 is CATSSGSRGAYEQYF. In DNA form, the CDR3 reads TGTGCCACCAGCAGTGGGTCGCGGGGGGCCTACGAGCAGTACTTC.

As regards this clone: Additional DNA sequences in this sample encode the identical CDR3. The genes are TRBV7-3 and TRBJ2-7; 7 nucleotides agree with TRBD1. The CDR3 runs 13 residues. The J segment lost 4 bases and the V segment lost 1 base, leaving 1 base of the junction unmatched. Germline V gene sequence: CDR1 SGHTA, CDR2 FQGTGA. As DNA, the CDR3 is TGTGCCAGCAGCTTAAACAGGGGTTACGAGCAGTACTTC. Translation: CASSLNRGYEQYF. Filled out from reference TRBV7-3 and TRBJ2-7, the complete variable domain reads GAGVSQTPSNKVTEKGKYVELRCDPISGHTALYWYRQSLGQGPEFLIYFQGTGAADDSGLPNDRFFAVRPEGSVSTLKIQRTERGDSAVYLCASSLNRGYEQYFGPGTRLTVT.

The V call is TRBV7-2, the J call TRBJ2-1, with TRBD2 identical over 8 bases. After removal of 1 base from V and 6 bases from J, the junction contained 5 bases not matched to a gene. The germline CDR1 and CDR2 sequences are SGHTA and FQGNSA. The CDR3 totals 15 residues. The CDR3 DNA follows: TGTGCCAGCAGCTTAGAAAGCGGGGGCACCAATGAGCAGTTCTTC. It yields the protein CASSLESGGTNEQFF.

V is TRBV21-1 and J is TRBJ2-2; TRBD2, the table's D call, lacks a check against the DNA. TRBV21-1 is given as a pseudogene. The CDR3 sequence is 18 residues long. The CDR3 DNA follows: TGTGCCAGCAGATCGCCTAGCGGGGATAGTGCGGGGACCGGGGAGCTGTTTTTT. Protein: CASRSPSGDSAGTGELFF.

This rearrangement joins TRBV5-1 to TRBJ1-1; 7 bases agree with TRBD1. The CDR3 is 14 residues long. CDR1 is SGHRS, CDR2 YFSETQ, per germline. V was clipped by 2 bases and J by 5 bases; unmatched bases: 6. DNA of the CDR3: TGCGCCAGCAGCTTTACAGGGGTTGGTACTGAAGCTTTCTTT. Translating it yields CASSFTGVGTEAFF.

The count of this clone is one. The chain links TRBV6-5 to TRBJ1-4; D is uncertain. CDR3 length: 14 residues. Between the trimmed V and J ends, which lost 0 bases and 8 bases, there was a span of 10 bases. Germline CDR1 and CDR2: MNHEY and SVGAGI. The CDR3 DNA follows: TGTGCCAGCAGTTACTCTCAGGCAGACGAAAAACTGTTTTTT. Translating it yields CASSYSQADEKLFF.

The chain uses TRBV6-1 and TRBJ1-2, with a possible D match to TRBD1 (6 bases). Deletions cut 2 bases from V and 4 bases from J, with 14 bases between. In germline, CDR1 is MNHNS, CDR2 SASEGT. The CDR3 extends over 15 amino acids. The CDR3 here is CASSEYRDTGYGYTF. The CDR3 region has the DNA TGTGCCAGCAGTGAATACAGGGACACCGGCTATGGCTACACCTTC.

The rearrangement links TRBV7-2 to TRBJ1-3, with D possibly being TRBD1 (6 bases). With 2 bases removed from V and 2 bases from J, the gap between germline ends came to 10 bases. This CDR3 region has 15 residues. Germline CDR1 and CDR2: SGHTA and FQGNSA. The CDR3 DNA is TGTGCCAGCAGCTTAAGGGGGGGCACTGGAAACACCATATATTTT. Encoded protein: CASSLRGGTGNTIYF. Full variable domain (rest looked up from reference TRBV7-2 and TRBJ1-3): GAGVSQSPSNKVTEKGKDVELRCDPISGHTALYWYRQSLGQGLEFLIYFQGNSAPDKSGLPSDRFSAERTGGSVSTLTIQRTQQEDSAVYLCASSLRGGTGNTIYFGEGSWLTVV.

The chain recombines TRBV20-1 with TRBJ2-7, with 7 bases aligning to TRBD1. The CDR3 totals 12 residues. CDR1 and CDR2 (germline): DFQATT, SNEGSKA (reference sequence). J gave up 6 bases and V 3 bases, and 5 bases lay outside the gene matches. The CDR3 reads CSASLGGAEQYF. The CDR3 nucleotides are TGCAGTGCTAGTCTAGGGGGCGCCGAGCAGTACTTC.

This chain links TRBV7-9 with TRBJ2-7; no clear D gene. Per the germline V gene, CDR1 is SEHNR and CDR2 is FQNEAQ (reference sequence). The CDR3 extends over 16 amino acids. V gave up 5 bases and J gave up 3 bases, with 20 bases separating them. The CDR3 protein is CASSASDFQVLYEQYF. CDR3 coding DNA: TGTGCCAGCAGCGCCTCCGATTTTCAGGTTCTCTACGAGCAGTACTTC.

V gene TRBV29-1 combines with J gene TRBJ1-2, with TRBD1 matching over 8 bases. J gave up 0 bases and V 5 bases, and 8 bases lay outside the gene matches. This CDR3 has 15 residues. Looked up from germline, CDR1 is SQVTM and CDR2 is ANQGSEA. CDR3 region: CSVLPLTGANYGYTF. The CDR3 DNA is TGCAGCGTTCTACCTCTGACAGGGGCTAACTATGGCTACACCTTC.

CDR3 in DNA: TGTGCCAGCAGCGTTAGCGGGGGGGAGTACAATGAGCAGTTCTTC. Translating gives CASSVSGGEYNEQFF. This sequence joins TRBV7-3 and TRBJ2-1, with 11 bases aligning to TRBD2. Germline CDR1 reads SGHTA; CDR2 reads FQGTGA. The CDR3 contains 15 residues. The ends lost 5 bases at V and 4 bases at J; junction bases unmatched: 4.

The chain carries TRBV18 and TRBJ1-2, with a possible D match to TRBD1 (5 bases). In germline, CDR1 is KGHSH, CDR2 LQKENI. V was shortened by 3 bases and J by 4 bases, with 15 bases between the two germline ends. The CDR3 sequence is 15 residues long. The CDR3 is CASSPDQGSIYGYTF. The CDR3 region has the DNA TGTGCCAGCTCACCCGACCAGGGTAGCATCTATGGCTACACCTTC.

The rearrangement joins TRBV18 to TRBJ2-3; D is uncertain. Germline CDR1 and CDR2: KGHSH and LQKENI. CDR3 length: 14 amino acids. Trimming took off 1 base at V and 2 bases at J, with 7 bases between the two ends. CDR3 region: CASSPQQTTDTQYF. The DNA for the CDR3 is TGTGCCAGCTCACCACAACAGACCACAGATACGCAGTATTTT. Based on the CDR3 plus reference TRBV18 and TRBJ2-3, the full variable domain is NAGVMQNPRHLVRRRGQEARLRCSPMKGHSHVYWYRQLPEEGLKFMVYLQKENIIDESGMPKERFSAEFPKEGPSILRIQQVVRGDSAAYFCASSPQQTTDTQYFGPGTRLTVL.

A remark on this clone: Other DNA sequences in the sample encode the same CDR3. The chain links TRBV27 to TRBJ2-2; 8 bases are shared with TRBD1. V lost 0 bases and J lost 5; bases outside the gene matches: 2. Germline V lookup: CDR1 MNHEY, CDR2 SMNVEV (reference sequence). The CDR3 extends over 15 amino acids. The DNA for the CDR3 is TGTGCCAGCAGTTTATCAACAGGGGGGACCGGGGAGCTGTTTTTT. This sequence encodes CASSLSTGGTGELFF.